The entry that follows covers one T cell receptor beta chain sequence. This specimen belongs to a study of blood T cell repertoires in COVID-19. Overall study context: Donors in the United States, Italy and Spain gave samples during acute or convalescent COVID-19.

CDR3 length equals 14 residues. J gave up 1 base and V 5 bases, and 4 bases lay outside the gene matches. Germline lookup yields CDR1 SEHNR and CDR2 FQNEAQ (reference sequence). Per the study methods: The authors estimated nucleated cell counts from reference gene primer amplification. The assay was immunoSEQ multiplex PCR, and TCRdb's table has in-frame clones only and misses some. That table gives V, J and clone size, and the DNA gave D and trimming. The repertoire holds about 160,000 clones, with just under 80% as singletons. The receptor comes from a woman of 80 years or more with acute or convalescent COVID-19. The chain links TRBV7-9 to TRBJ2-5; 7 bases align to TRBD1. Sequences were obtained from peripheral blood. This CDR3 is CASSIGTAQETQYF. The DNA of the CDR3 is TGTGCCAGCAGCATAGGGACAGCCCAAGAGACCCAGTACTTC.